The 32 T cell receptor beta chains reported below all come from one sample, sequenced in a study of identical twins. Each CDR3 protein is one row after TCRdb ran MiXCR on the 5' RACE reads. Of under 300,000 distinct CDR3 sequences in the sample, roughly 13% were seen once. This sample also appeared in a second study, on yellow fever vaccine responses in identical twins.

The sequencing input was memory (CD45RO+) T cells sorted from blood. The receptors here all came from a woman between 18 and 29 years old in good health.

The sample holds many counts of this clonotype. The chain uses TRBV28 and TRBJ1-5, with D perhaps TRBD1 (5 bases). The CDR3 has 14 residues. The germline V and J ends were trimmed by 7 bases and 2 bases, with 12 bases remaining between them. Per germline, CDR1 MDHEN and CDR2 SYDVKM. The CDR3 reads CASIPGFGNQPQHF. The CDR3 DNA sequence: TGTGCCAGCATCCCAGGGTTCGGCAATCAGCCCCAGCATTTT. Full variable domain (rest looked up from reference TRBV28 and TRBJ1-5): DVKVTQSSRYLVKRTGEKVFLECVQDMDHENMFWYRQDPGLGLRLIYFSYDVKMKEKGDIPEGYSVSREKKERFSLILESASTNQTSMYLCASIPGFGNQPQHFGDGTRLSIL.

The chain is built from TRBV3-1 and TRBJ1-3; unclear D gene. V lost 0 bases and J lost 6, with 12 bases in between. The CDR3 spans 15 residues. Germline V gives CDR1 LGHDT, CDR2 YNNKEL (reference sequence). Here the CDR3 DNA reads TGTGCCAGCAGCCAAGATTTGGGGTTCGTAAACACCATATATTTT. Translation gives CASSQDLGFVNTIYF.

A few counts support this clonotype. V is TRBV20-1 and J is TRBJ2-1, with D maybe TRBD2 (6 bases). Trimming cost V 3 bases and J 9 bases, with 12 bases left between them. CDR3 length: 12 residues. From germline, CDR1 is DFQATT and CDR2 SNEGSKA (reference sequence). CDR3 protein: CSASSSGREQFF. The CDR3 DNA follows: TGCAGTGCTAGTTCCAGCGGGCGTGAGCAGTTCTTC.

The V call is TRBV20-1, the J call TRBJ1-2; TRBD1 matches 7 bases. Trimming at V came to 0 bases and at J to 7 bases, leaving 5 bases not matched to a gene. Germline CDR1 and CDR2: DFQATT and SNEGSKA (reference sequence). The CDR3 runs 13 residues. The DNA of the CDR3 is TGCAGTGCTAGAGAACAGGGGAACGGTGGCTACACCTTC. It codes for CSAREQGNGGYTF.

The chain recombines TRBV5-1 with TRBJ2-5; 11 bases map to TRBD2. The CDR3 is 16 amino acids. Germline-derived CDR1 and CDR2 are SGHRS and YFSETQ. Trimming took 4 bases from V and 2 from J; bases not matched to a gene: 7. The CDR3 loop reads CASSPRLAGSQETQYF. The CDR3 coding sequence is TGCGCCAGCAGCCCGAGACTAGCGGGAAGTCAAGAGACCCAGTACTTC.

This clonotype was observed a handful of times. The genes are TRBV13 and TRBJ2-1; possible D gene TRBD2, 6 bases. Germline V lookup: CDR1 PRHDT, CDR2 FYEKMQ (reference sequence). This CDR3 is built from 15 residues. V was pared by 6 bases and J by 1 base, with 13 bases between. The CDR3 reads CASRHSGSSYNEQFF. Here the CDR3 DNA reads TGTGCCAGCAGACATAGCGGATCATCCTACAATGAGCAGTTCTTC.

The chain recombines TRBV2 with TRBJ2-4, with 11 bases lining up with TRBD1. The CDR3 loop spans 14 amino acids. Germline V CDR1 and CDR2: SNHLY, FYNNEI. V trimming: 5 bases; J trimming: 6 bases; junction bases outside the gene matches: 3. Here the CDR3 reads CASSPGTGGNIQYF. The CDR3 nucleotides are TGTGCCAGCAGTCCCGGGACAGGGGGAAACATTCAGTACTTC.

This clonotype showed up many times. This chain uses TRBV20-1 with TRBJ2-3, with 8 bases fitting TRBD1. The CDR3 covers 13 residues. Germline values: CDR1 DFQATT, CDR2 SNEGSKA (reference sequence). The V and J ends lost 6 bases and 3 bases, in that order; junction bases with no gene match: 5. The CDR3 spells CSARRTGTDTQYF. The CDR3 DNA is TGCAGTGCGAGACGGACAGGGACAGATACGCAGTATTTT.

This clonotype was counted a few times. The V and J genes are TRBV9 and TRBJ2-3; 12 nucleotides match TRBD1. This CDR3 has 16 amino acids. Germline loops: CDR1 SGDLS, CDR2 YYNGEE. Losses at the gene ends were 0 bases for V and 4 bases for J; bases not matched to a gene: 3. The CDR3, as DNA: TGTGCCAGCAGCGTAGCGGGACAGGGGGCAGCAGATACGCAGTATTTT. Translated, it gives CASSVAGQGAADTQYF.

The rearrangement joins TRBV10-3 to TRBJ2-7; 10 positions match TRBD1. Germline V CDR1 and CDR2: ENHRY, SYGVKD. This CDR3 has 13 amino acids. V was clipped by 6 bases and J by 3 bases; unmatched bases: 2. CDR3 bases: TGTGCCATCAGCGGACAGGGGGGCTACGAGCAGTACTTC. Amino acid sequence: CAISGQGGYEQYF.

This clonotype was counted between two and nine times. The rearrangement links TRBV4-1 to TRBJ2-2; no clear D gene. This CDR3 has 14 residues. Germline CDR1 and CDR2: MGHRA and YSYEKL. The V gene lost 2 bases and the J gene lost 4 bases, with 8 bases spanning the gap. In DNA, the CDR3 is TGCGCCAGCAGCCAACAGGAGTTCACCGGGGAGCTGTTTTTT. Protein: CASSQQEFTGELFF.

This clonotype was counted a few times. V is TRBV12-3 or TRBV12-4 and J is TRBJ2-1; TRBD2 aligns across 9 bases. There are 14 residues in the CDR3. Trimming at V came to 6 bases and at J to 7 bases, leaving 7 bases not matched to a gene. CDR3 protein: CASRHSGSGNEQFF. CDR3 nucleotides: TGTGCCAGCAGACATAGCGGGAGTGGGAATGAGCAGTTCTTC.

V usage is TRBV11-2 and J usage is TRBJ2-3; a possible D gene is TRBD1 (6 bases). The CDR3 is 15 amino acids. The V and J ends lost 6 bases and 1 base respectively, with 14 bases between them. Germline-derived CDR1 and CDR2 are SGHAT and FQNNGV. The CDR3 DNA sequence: TGTGCCAGCAGACTCAGACAGGTTGGCACAGATACGCAGTATTTT. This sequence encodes CASRLRQVGTDTQYF.

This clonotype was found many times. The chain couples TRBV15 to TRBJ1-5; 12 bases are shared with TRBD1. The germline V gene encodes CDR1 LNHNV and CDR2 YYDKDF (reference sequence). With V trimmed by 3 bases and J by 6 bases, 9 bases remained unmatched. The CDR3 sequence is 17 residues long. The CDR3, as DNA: TGTGCCACCAGCAGGCCCGGGACAGGGGGCCATGGTCAGCCCCAGCATTTT. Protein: CATSRPGTGGHGQPQHF. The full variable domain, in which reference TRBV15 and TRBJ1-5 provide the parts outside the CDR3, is DAMVIQNPRYQVTQFGKPVTLSCSQTLNHNVMYWYQQKSSQAPKLLFHYYDKDFNNEADTPDNFQSRRPNTSFCFLDIRSPGLGDTAMYLCATSRPGTGGHGQPQHFGDGTRLSIL.

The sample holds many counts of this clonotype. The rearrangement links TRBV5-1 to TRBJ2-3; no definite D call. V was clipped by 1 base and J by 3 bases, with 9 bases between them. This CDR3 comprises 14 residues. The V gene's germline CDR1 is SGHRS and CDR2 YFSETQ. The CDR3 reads CASSLNGLTDTQYF. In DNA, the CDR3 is TGCGCCAGCAGCTTGAACGGGTTGACAGATACGCAGTATTTT.

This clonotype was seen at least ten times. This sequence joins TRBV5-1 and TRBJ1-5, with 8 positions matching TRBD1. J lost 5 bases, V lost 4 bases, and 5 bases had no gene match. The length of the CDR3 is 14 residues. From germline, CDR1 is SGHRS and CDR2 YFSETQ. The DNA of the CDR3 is TGCGCCAGCAGCCCGGCGACAGGGGATCAGCCCCAGCATTTT. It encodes CASSPATGDQPQHF.

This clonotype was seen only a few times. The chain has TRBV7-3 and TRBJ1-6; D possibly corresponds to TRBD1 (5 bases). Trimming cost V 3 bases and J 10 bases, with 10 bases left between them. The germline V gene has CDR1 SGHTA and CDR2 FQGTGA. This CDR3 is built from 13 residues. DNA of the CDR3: TGTGCCAGCAGCTTTCAGGGAGAATCACCCCTCCACTTT. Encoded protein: CASSFQGESPLHF.

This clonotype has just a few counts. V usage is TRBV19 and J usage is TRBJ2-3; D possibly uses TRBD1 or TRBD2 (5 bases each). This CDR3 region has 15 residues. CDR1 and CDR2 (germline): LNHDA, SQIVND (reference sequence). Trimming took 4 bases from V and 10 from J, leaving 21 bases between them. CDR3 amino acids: CASSRLRDGRISQYF. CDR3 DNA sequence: TGTGCCAGTAGTAGATTAAGGGACGGACGGATTTCGCAGTATTTT.

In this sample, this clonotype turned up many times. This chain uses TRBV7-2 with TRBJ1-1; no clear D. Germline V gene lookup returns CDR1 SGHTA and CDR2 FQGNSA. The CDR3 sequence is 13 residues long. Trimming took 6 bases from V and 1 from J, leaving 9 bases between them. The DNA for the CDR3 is TGTGCCAGCAGTTCTCAGCGGAACACTGAAGCTTTCTTT. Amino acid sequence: CASSSQRNTEAFF.

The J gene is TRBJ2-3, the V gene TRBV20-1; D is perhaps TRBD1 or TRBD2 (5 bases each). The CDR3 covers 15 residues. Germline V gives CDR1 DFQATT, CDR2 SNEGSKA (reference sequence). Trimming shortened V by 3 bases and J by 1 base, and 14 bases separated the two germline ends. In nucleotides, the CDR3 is TGCAGTGCTAGTGGGACCAAAGGTGGCACAGATACGCAGTATTTT. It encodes CSASGTKGGTDTQYF.

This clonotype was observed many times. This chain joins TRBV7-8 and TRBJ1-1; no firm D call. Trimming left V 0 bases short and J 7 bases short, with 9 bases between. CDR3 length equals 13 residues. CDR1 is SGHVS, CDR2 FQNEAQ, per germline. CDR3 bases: TGTGCCAGCAGCTTAGCGTTCAGTTTTGAAGCTTTCTTT. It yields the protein CASSLAFSFEAFF.

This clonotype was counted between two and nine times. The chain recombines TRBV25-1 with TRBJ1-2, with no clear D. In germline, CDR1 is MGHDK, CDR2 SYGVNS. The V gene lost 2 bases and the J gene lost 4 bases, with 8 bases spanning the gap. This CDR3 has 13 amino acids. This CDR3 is CASSETGFYGYTF. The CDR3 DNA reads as TGTGCCAGCAGTGAAACGGGTTTCTATGGCTACACCTTC.

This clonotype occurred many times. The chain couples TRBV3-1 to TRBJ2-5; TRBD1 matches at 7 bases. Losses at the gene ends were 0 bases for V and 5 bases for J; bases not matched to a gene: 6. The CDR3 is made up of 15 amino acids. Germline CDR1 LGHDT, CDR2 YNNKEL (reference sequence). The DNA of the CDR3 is TGTGCCAGCAGCCAAGATAAGGGGGCCCGGGAGACCCAGTACTTC. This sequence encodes CASSQDKGARETQYF.

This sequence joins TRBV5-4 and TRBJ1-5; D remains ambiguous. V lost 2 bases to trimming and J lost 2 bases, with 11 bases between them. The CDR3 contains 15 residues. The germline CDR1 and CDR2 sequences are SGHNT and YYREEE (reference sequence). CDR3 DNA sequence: TGTGCCAGCAGCTTTGGAGCTTCGGGCAATCAGCCCCAGCATTTT. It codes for CASSFGASGNQPQHF.

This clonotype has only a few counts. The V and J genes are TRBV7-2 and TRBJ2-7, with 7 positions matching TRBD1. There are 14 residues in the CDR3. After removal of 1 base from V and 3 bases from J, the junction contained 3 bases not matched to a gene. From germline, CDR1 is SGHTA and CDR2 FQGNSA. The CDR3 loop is CASSLDRGFYEQYF. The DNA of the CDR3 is TGTGCCAGCAGCTTAGACAGGGGATTCTACGAGCAGTACTTC.

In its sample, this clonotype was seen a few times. The CDR3 DNA reads TGCGCCAGTACCTCGGGACAGGGGGCGGGAACTGAAGCTTTCTTT. It yields the protein CASTSGQGAGTEAFF. V and J are TRBV5-1 and TRBJ1-1; 12 bases fit TRBD1. CDR1 is SGHRS, CDR2 YFSETQ, per germline. The CDR3 contains 15 residues. The V and J ends lost 8 bases and 5 bases, in that order; junction bases with no gene match: 10.

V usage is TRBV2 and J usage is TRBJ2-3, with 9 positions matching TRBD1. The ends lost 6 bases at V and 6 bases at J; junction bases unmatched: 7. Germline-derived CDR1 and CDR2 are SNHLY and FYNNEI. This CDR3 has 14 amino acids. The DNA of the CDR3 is TGTGCCAGCAGATTACAGGGGGCGGCCGATACGCAGTATTTT. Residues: CASRLQGAADTQYF.

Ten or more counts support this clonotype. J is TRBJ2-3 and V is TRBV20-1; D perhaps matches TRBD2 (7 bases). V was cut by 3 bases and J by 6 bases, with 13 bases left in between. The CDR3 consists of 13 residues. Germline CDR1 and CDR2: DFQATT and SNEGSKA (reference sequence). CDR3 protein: CSASRGGGDTQYF. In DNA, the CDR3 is TGCAGTGCTAGTAGGGGGGGGGGTGATACGCAGTATTTT.

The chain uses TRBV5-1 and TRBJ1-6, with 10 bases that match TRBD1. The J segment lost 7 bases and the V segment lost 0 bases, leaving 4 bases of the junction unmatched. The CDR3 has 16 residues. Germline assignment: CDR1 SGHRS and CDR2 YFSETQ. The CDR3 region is CASSLGPGQGNSPLHF. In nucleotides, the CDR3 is TGCGCCAGCAGCTTGGGGCCGGGACAGGGGAATTCACCCCTCCACTTT. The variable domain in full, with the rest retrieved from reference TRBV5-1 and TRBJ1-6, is KAGVTQTPRYLIKTRGQQVTLSCSPISGHRSVSWYQQTPGQGLQFLFEYFSETQRNKGNFPGRFSGRQFSNSRSEMNVSTLELGDSALYLCASSLGPGQGNSPLHFGNGTRLTVT.

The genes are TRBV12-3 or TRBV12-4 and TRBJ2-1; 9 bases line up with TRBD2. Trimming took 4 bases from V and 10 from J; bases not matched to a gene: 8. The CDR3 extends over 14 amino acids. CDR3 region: CASSSVLAGLEQFF. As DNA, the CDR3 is TGTGCCAGCAGTTCAGTACTAGCGGGTTTGGAGCAGTTCTTC.

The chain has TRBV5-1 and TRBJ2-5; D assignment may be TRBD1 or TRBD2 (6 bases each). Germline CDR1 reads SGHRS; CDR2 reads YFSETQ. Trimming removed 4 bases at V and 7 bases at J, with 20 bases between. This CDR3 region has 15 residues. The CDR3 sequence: CASSPRGQARGTQYF. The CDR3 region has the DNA TGCGCCAGCAGCCCCCGGGGGCAGGCCCGAGGGACCCAGTACTTC.

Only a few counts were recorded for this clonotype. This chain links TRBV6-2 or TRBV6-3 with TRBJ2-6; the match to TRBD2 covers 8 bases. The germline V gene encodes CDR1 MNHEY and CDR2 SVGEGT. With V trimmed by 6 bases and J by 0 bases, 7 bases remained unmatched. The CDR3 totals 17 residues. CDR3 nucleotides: TGTGCCAGCAGGGAGGGTAGCGGGATCTCTGGGGCCAACGTCCTGACTTTC. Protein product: CASREGSGISGANVLTF.